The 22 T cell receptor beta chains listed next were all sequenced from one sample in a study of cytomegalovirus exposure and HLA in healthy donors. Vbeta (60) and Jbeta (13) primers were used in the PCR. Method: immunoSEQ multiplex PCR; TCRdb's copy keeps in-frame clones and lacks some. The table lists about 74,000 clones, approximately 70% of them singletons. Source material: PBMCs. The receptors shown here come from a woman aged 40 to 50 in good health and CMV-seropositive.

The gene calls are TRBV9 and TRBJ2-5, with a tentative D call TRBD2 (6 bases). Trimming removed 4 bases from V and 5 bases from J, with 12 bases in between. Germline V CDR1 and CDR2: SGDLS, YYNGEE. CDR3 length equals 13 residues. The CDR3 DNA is TGTGCCAGCAGCCCCAAAGGAGGGGAGACCCAGTACTTC. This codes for CASSPKGGETQYF.

Written as DNA, the CDR3 is TGCAGCGTTGAAGACCCGGGACACAACTCCTACGAGCAGTACTTC. It encodes CSVEDPGHNSYEQYF. The chain is built from TRBV29-1 and TRBJ2-5; D possibly corresponds to TRBD1 (6 bases). Matching the DNA end better, TRBJ2-7 makes the J call doubtful. Germline CDR1 and CDR2: SQVTM and ANQGSEA. CDR3 length: 15 residues.

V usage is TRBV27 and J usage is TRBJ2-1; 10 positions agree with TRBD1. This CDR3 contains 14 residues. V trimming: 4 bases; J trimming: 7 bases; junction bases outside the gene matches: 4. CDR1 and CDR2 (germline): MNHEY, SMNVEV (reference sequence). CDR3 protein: CASSSGTGANEQFF. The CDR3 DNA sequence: TGTGCCAGCAGTTCGGGGACAGGGGCAAATGAGCAGTTCTTC.

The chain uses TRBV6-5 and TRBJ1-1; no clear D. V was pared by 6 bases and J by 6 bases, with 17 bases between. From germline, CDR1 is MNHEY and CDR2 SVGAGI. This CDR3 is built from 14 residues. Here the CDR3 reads CASSQVGSSSEAFF. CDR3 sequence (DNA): TGTGCCAGCAGCCAAGTTGGAAGTAGCTCTGAAGCTTTCTTT.

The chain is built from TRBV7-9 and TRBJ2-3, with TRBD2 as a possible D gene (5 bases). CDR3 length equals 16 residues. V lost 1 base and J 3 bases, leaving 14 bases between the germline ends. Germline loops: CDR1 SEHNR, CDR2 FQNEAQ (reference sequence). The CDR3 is CASSLGELATTDTQYF. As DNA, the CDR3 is TGTGCCAGCAGCTTAGGTGAGCTAGCCACGACAGATACGCAGTATTTT.

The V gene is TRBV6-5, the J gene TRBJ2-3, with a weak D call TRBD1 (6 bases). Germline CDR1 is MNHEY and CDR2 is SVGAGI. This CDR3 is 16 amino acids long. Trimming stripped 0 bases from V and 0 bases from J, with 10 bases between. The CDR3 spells CASSYSGTHSTDTQYF. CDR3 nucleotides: TGTGCCAGCAGTTACTCAGGGACACACAGCACAGATACGCAGTATTTT.

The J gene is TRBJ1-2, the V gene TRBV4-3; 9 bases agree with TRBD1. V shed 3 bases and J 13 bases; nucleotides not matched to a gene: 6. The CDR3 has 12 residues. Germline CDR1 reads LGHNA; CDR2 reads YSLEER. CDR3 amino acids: CASSQETGGLTF. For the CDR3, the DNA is TGCGCCAGCAGCCAGGAAACAGGGGGCCTCACCTTC.

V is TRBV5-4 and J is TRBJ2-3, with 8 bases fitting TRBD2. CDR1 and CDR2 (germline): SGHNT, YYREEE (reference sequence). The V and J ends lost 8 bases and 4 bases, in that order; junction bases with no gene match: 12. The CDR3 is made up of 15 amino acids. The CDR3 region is CASSSGGPSADTQYF. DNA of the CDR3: TGTGCCAGTTCATCGGGGGGGCCAAGCGCAGATACGCAGTATTTT.

CDR3 amino acids: CASSQGPSSGNTIYF. CDR3 nucleotides: TGTGCCAGCAGCCAAGGTCCTAGCTCTGGAAACACCATATATTTT. The V and J genes are TRBV4-2 and TRBJ1-3; no reliable D call. CDR3 length: 15 amino acids. Germline V CDR1 and CDR2: LGHNA, YNFKEQ. Trimming took off 1 base at V and 0 bases at J, with 7 bases between the two ends.

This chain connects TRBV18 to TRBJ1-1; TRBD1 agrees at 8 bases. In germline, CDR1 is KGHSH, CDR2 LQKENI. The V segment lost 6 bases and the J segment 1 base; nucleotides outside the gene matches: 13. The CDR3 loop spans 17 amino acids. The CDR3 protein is CASSLSAPGTGNTEAFF. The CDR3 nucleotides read TGTGCCAGCTCCCTATCAGCCCCCGGGACAGGGAACACTGAAGCTTTCTTT.

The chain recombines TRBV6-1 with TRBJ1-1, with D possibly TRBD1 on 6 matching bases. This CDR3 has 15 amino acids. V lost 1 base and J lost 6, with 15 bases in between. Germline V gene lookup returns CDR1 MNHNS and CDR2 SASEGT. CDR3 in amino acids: CASSEVGAGAPEAFF. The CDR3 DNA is TGTGCCAGCAGTGAAGTTGGGGCGGGGGCCCCTGAAGCTTTCTTT.

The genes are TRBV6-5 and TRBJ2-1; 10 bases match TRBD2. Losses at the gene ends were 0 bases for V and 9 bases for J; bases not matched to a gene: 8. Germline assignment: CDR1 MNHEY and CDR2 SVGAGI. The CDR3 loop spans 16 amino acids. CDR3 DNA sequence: TGTGCCAGCAGTTACTCAGGGGGGGTAGCGGGAGGTGAGCAGTTCTTC. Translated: CASSYSGGVAGGEQFF.

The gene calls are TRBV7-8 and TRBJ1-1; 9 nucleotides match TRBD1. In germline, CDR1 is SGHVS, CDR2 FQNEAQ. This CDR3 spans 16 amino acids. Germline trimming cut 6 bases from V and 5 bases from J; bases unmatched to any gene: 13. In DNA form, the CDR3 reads TGTGCCAGCAGGAGTCCTTGGACAGGGGTACAAACTGAAGCTTTCTTT. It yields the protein CASRSPWTGVQTEAFF. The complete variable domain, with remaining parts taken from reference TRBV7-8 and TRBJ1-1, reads GAGVSQSPRYKVAKRGQDVALRCDPISGHVSLFWYQQALGQGPEFLTYFQNEAQLDKSGLPSDRFFAERPEGSVSTLKIQRTQQEDSAVYLCASRSPWTGVQTEAFFGQGTRLTVV.

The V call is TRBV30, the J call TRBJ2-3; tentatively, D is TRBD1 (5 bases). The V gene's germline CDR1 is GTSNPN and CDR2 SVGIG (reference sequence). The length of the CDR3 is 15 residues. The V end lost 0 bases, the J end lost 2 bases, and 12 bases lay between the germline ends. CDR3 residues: CAWSVTGSHTDTQYF. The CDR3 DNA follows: TGTGCCTGGAGTGTAACAGGATCTCACACAGATACGCAGTATTTT.

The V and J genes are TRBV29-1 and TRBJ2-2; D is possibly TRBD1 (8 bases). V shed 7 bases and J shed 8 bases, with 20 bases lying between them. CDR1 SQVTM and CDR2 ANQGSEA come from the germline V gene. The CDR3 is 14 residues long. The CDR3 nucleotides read TGCAGCGCTCGACAGGGGACGGGAGGAGGGGAGCTGTTTTTT. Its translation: CSARQGTGGGELFF.

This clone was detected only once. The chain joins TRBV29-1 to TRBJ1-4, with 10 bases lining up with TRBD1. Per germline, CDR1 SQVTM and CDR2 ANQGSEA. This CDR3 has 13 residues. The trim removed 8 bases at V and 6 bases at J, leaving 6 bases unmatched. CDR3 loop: CSTSGTGDEKLFF. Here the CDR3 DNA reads TGCAGCACTTCCGGGACAGGGGATGAAAAACTGTTTTTT.

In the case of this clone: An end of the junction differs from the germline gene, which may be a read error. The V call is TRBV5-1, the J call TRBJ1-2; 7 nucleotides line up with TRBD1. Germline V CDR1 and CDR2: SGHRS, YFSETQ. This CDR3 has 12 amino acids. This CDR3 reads CASSLGRDRLIF. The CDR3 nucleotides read TGCGCCAGCAGCTTGGGCCGGGACAGACTTATCTTC. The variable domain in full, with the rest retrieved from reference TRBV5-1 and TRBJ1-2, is KAGVTQTPRYLIKTRGQQVTLSCSPISGHRSVSWYQQTPGQGLQFLFEYFSETQRNKGNFPGRFSGRQFSNSRSEMNVSTLELGDSALYLCASSLGRDRLIFGSGTRLTVV.

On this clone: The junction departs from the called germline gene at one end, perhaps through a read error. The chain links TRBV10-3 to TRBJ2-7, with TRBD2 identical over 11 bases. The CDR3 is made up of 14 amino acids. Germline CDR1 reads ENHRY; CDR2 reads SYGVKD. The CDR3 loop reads CAVSTTSGGYEQYF. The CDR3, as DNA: TGTGCCGTCAGTACAACTAGCGGGGGCTACGAGCAGTACTTC.

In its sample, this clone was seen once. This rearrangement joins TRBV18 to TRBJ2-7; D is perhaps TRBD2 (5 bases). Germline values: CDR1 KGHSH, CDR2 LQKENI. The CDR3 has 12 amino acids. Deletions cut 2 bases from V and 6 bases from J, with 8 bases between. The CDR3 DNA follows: TGTGCCAGCTCACCAGAGGGTCTCGAGCAGTACTTC. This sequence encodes CASSPEGLEQYF. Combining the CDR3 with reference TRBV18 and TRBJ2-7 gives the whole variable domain NAGVMQNPRHLVRRRGQEARLRCSPMKGHSHVYWYRQLPEEGLKFMVYLQKENIIDESGMPKERFSAEFPKEGPSILRIQQVVRGDSAAYFCASSPEGLEQYFGPGTRLTVT.

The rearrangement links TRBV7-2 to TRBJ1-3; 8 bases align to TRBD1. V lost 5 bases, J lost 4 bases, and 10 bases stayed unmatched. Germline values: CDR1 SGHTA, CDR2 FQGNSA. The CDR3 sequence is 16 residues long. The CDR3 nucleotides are TGTGCCAGCAGCCCTTTAGGACAGGGTACAGGAAACACCATATATTTT. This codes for CASSPLGQGTGNTIYF.

CDR3 sequence reads: CASSLGGTATPNYGYTF. CDR3 nucleotide sequence: TGTGCCAGCAGCTTGGGAGGGACAGCAACCCCTAACTATGGCTACACCTTC. The chain recombines TRBV5-6 with TRBJ1-2; 7 bases agree with TRBD1. This CDR3 is built from 17 residues. The germline V gene has CDR1 SGHDT and CDR2 YYEEEE. Trimming at V came to 0 bases and at J to 0 bases, leaving 8 bases not matched to a gene.

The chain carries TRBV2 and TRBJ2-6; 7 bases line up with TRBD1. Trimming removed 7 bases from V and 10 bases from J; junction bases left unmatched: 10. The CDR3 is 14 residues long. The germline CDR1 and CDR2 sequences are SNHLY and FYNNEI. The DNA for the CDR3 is TGTGCCAGCAAGATATCCGGGACAGTTAACGTCCTGACTTTC. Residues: CASKISGTVNVLTF.